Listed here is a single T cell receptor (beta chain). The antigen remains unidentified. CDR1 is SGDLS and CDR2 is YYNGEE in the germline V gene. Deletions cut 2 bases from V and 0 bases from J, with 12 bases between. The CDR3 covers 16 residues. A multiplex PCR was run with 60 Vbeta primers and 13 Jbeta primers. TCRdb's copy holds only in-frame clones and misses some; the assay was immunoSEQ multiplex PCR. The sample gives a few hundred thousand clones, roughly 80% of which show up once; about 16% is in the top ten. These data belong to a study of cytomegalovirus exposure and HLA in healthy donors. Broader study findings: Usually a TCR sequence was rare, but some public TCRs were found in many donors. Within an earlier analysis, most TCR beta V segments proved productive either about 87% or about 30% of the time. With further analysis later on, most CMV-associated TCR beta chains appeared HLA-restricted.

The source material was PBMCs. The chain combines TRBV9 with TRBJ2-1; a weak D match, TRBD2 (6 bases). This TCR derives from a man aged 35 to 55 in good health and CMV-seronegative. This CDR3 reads CASSVSGRTSYNEQFF. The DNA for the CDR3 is TGTGCCAGCAGCGTGAGTGGGAGGACCTCCTACAATGAGCAGTTCTTC. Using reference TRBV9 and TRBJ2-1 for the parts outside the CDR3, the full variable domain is DSGVTQTPKHLITATGQRVTLRCSPRSGDLSVYWYQQSLDQGLQFLIQYYNGEERAKGNILERFSAQQFPDLHSELNLSSLELGDSALYFCASSVSGRTSYNEQFFGPGTRLTVL.